This T cell receptor (beta chain) was profiled in a study of identical twins. Findings and caveats of the study: In monozygotic twins, models underestimated the sharing of out-of-frame TCR alpha. It was cross-sectional statistical analysis, not following the same donors, that the conclusions relied on. Insertions were reduced in abundant cord blood beta clonotypes but not in memory repertoires.

A universal primer site was added by template switching, and unique molecular identifiers were carried by the cDNA. TCRdb called the 5' RACE reads again in MiXCR, with one record for every CDR3 protein. The sample yields some 1,700,000 distinct CDR3 sequences, under 35% seen once. This CDR3 contains 13 residues. Trimming removed 6 bases from V and 0 bases from J; junction bases left unmatched: 3. Per germline, CDR1 SQVTM and CDR2 ANQGSEA. This clonotype was observed at least ten times. Its matching antigen is unknown. The chain combines TRBV29-1 with TRBJ1-2, with TRBD1 matching 8 bases. The sequenced sample consisted of cord blood. The TCR sequence derives from a newborn girl in good health. CDR3 in amino acids: CSVLTGANYGYTF. For the CDR3, the DNA is TGCAGCGTCCTGACAGGGGCTAACTATGGCTACACCTTC. Complete variable domain (other parts from reference TRBV29-1 and TRBJ1-2): SAVISQKPSRDICQRGTSLTIQCQVDSQVTMMFWYRQQPGQSLTLIATANQGSEATYESGFVIDKFPISRPNLTFSTLTVSNMSPEDSSIYLCSVLTGANYGYTFGSGTRLTVV.